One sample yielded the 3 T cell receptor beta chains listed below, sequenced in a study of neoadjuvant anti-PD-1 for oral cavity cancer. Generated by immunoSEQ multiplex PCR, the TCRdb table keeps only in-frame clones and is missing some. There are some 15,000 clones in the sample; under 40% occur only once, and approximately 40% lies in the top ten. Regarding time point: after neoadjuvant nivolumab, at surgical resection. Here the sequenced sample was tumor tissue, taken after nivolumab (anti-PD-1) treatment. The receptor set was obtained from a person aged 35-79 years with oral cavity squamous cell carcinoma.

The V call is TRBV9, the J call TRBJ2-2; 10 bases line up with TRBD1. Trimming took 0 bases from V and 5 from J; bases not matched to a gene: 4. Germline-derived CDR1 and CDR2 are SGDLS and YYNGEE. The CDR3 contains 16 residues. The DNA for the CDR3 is TGTGCCAGCAGCGTAGGGGACAGGGGAACGACCGGGGAGCTGTTTTTT. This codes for CASSVGDRGTTGELFF.

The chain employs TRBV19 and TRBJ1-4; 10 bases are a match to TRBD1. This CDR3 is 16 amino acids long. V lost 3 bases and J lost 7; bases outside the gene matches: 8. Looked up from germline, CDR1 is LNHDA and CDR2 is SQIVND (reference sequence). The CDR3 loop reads CASSILPGQGREKLFF. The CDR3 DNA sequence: TGTGCCAGTAGTATCCTACCGGGACAGGGGCGTGAAAAACTGTTTTTT.

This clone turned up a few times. CDR3 loop: CAWSPPGLQSNQPQHF. The CDR3 DNA reads as TGTGCCTGGAGTCCCCCAGGTCTGCAAAGCAATCAGCCCCAGCATTTT. The gene calls are TRBV30 and TRBJ1-5; D not certain. Between the trimmed V and J ends, which lost 2 bases and 1 base, there was a span of 15 bases. The CDR3 consists of 16 residues. The germline CDR1 and CDR2 sequences are GTSNPN and SVGIG (reference sequence).